This T cell receptor (beta chain) was obtained from a study of Ad26.COV2.S vaccination and SARS-CoV-2 variants. Assay used: immunoSEQ multiplex PCR; TCRdb lists only in-frame clones, some missing. The table includes some 500,000 clones, 75% to 90% detected once. Treatment in this sample: some 20 received Ad26.COV2.S at low or high dose, single or two shots; about 5 received placebo; per-sample allocation not given. Samples analyzed were those drawn on day 63 after the first vaccine or placebo injection. This receptor was identified in a person aged 18-65 years who received the Ad26.COV2.S COVID-19 vaccine or a placebo. The sample in question was peripheral blood, obtained in a trial of Ad26.COV2.S vaccine versus placebo.

CDR3 protein: CASSLQDNEQFF. The CDR3 DNA reads TGTGCCAGCTCACTACAGGACAATGAGCAGTTCTTC. The J gene is TRBJ2-1, the V gene TRBV18; TRBD1 is a possible D gene (5 bases). V was cut by 4 bases and J by 5 bases, with 6 bases left in between. CDR1 and CDR2 from the germline V gene are KGHSH and LQKENI. The CDR3 loop spans 12 amino acids.